What follows describes a single T cell receptor beta chain. The antigen is unknown. This sample was taken from a study of cytomegalovirus exposure and HLA in healthy donors. Notes on the study in general: Owing to their indistinguishability, certain V segments, notably TRBV6-2 and TRBV6-3, were excluded. TCR beta chain V- and J-gene trimming was linked, in a later analysis, to a missense variant in DCLRE1C.

CDR1 and CDR2 (germline): SGHNT, YYREEE (reference sequence). This CDR3 contains 14 residues. V shed 5 bases and J 8 bases; nucleotides not matched to a gene: 11. Primers for the PCR totalled 60 Vbeta and 13 Jbeta. The repertoire was sequenced with immunoSEQ multiplex PCR; TCRdb's copy has only in-frame clones and lacks some. This table has fewer than 100,000 clones, around 80% appearing once. The sequencing input was PBMCs. The chain has TRBV5-4 and TRBJ2-3, with 7 bases matching TRBD1. The source is a male donor in good health and CMV-seronegative. CDR3 loop: CASRIRDSGGTQYF. The CDR3 DNA follows: TGTGCCAGCAGGATCCGGGACAGCGGTGGTACGCAGTATTTT. The entire variable domain, with the rest obtained from reference TRBV5-4 and TRBJ2-3, is as follows: ETGVTQSPTHLIKTRGQQVTLRCSSQSGHNTVSWYQQALGQGPQFIFQYYREEENGRGNFPPRFSGLQFPNYSSELNVNALELDDSALYLCASRIRDSGGTQYFGPGTRLTVL.